The rows below give T cell receptor beta chains drawn from one sample of a study of T-cell memory formation after mild COVID-19. TCRdb reprocessed the 5' RACE reads with MiXCR, giving one entry per CDR3 protein. Here the sample spans hundreds of thousands of distinct CDR3 sequences, about 20% being singletons. The specimen sequenced was PBMCs or a T cell subset sorted from them (not recorded which). These TCRs come from a man in his late teens or twenties who had mild COVID-19 (a few samples of this study predate the infection). Cell type and time point are not known. Both conserved end residues are part of each CDR3. Each record gives: J gene, CDR3 length, clone size, D gene, V gene, CDR3 protein, CDR3 DNA. A D gene is named only where the DNA matches it firmly. Some rows have no size entry. The others give once, few or many, or a class for an expanded clone.

TRBJ1-5 16 - TRBD1 TRBV4-3 CASSQDLGTGRQPQHF TGCGCCAGCAGCCAAGATCTTGGGACAGGGCGTCAGCCCCAGCATTTT
TRBJ2-7 17 - - TRBV14 CASSQKGMRGGSYEQYF TGTGCCAGCAGCCAGAAAGGGATGAGGGGGGGAAGCTACGAGCAGTACTTC
TRBJ1-2 16 - - TRBV11-2 CASSQLDRPLKYGYTF TGTGCCAGCAGCCAACTGGACAGACCCCTTAAATATGGCTACACCTTC
TRBJ2-5 13 - - TRBV6-6 CASSTGDIETQYF TGTGCCAGCAGTACCGGGGACATAGAGACCCAGTACTTC
TRBJ2-5 12 - - TRBV7-9 CASSQLGETQYF TGTGCCAGCAGCCAACTTGGGGAGACCCAGTACTTC
TRBJ1-3 16 - TRBD1 TRBV15 CATSREPTGSGNTIYF TGTGCCACCAGCAGAGAGCCGACAGGGTCTGGAAACACCATATATTTT
TRBJ1-1 15 few - TRBV7-2 CASSFGLARGGEAFF TGTGCCAGCAGCTTCGGCTTGGCTCGGGGAGGGGAAGCTTTCTTT
TRBJ2-1 13 - - TRBV24-1 CATAQGTHNEQFF TGTGCCACCGCTCAGGGGACACACAATGAGCAGTTCTTC
TRBJ2-5 13 - TRBD2 TRBV29-1 CSVGFGGQETQYF TGCAGCGTTGGATTCGGGGGGCAAGAGACCCAGTACTTC
TRBJ1-5 13 - - TRBV6-5 CANSFGGNQPQHF TGTGCCAACAGTTTTGGGGGGAATCAGCCCCAGCATTTT
TRBJ2-3 12 - - TRBV12-3/TRBV12-4 CASSIEGGTQYF TGTGCCAGCAGTATCGAGGGGGGTACGCAGTATTTT